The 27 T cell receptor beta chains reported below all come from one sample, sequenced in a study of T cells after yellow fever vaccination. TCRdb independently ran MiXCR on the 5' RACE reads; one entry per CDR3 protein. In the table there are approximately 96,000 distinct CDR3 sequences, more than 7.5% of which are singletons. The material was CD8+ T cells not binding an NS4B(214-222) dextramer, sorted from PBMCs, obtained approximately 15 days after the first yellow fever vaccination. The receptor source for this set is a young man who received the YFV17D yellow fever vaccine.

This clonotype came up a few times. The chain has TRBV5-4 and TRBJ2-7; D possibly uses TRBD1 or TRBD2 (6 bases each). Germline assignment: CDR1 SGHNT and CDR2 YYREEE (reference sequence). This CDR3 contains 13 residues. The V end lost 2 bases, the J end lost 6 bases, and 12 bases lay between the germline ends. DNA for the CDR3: TGTGCCAGCAGCTTCGGGGGCGCGTCCGAGCAGTACTTC. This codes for CASSFGGASEQYF.

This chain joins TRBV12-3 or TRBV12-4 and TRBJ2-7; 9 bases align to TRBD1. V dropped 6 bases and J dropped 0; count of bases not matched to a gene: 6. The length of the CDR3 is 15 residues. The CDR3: CASRGQGGDSYEQYV. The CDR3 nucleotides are TGTGCCAGCAGGGGACAGGGAGGTGACTCCTACGAGCAGTACGTC.

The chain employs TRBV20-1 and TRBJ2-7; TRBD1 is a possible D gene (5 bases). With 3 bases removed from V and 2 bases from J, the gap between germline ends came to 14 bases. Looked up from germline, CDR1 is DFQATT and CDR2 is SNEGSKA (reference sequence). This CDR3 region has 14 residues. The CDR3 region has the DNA TGCAGTGCTAGGATTTCAGGGCTACCCTACGAGCAGTACTTC. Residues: CSARISGLPYEQYF.

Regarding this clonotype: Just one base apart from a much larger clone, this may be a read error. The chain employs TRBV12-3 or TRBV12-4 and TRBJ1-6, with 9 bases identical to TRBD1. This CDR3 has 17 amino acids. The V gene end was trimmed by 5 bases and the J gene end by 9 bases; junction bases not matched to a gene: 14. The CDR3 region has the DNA TGTGCCAGCAGTCCCGGGACAGGGTCCACCGCAGGTTCACCCCTCCACTTT. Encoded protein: CASSPGTGSTAGSPLHF.

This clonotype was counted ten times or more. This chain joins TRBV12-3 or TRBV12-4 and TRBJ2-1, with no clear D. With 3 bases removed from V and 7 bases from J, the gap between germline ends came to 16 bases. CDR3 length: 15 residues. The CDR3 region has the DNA TGTGCCAGCAGTTTCCCCCCTCTGCGTGGGAATGAGCAGTTCTTC. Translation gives CASSFPPLRGNEQFF.

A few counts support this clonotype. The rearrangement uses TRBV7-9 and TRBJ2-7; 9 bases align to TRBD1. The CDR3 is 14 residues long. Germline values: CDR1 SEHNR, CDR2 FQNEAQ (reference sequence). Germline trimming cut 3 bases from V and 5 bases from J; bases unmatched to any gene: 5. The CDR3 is CASSFGDRAHEQYF. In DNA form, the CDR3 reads TGTGCCAGCAGCTTTGGGGACAGGGCCCACGAGCAGTACTTC.

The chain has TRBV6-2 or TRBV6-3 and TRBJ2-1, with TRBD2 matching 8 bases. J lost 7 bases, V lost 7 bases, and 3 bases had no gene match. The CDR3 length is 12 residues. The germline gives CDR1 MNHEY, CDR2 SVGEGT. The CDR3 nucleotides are TGTGCCAGCAATATAGCGGGGAATGAGCAGTTCTTC. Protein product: CASNIAGNEQFF.

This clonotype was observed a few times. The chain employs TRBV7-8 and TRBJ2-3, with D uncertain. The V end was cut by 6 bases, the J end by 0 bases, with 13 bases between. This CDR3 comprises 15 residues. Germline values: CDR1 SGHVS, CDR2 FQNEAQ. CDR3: CASSTYAESTDTQYF. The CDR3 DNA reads TGTGCCAGCAGTACTTACGCGGAAAGCACAGATACGCAGTATTTT.

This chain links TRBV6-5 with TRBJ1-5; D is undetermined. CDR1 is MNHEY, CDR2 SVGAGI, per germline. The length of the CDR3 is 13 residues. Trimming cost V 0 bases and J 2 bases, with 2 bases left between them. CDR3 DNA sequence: TGTGCCAGCAGTTACTCTCGCAATCAGCCCCAGCATTTT. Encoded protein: CASSYSRNQPQHF.

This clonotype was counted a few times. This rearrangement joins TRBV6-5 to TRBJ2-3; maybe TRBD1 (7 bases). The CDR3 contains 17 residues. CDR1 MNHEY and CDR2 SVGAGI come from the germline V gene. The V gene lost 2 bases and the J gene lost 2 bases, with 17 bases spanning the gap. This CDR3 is CASSYAGQKHLTDTQYF. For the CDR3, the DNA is TGTGCCAGCAGTTACGCGGGACAGAAACACCTCACAGATACGCAGTATTTT.

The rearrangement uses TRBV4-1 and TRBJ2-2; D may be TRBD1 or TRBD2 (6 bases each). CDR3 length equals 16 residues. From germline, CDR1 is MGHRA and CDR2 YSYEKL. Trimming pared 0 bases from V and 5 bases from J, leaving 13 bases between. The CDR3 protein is CASSQDSGGRTGELFF. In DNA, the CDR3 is TGCGCCAGCAGCCAAGACTCCGGGGGCAGGACCGGGGAGCTGTTTTTT.

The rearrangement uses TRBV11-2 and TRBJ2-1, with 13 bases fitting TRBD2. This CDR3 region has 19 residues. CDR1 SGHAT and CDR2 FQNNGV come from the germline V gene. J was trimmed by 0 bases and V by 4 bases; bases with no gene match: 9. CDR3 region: CASSSGTSGEISSYNEQFF. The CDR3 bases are TGTGCCAGCAGCTCGGGGACTAGCGGGGAAATAAGCTCCTACAATGAGCAGTTCTTC.

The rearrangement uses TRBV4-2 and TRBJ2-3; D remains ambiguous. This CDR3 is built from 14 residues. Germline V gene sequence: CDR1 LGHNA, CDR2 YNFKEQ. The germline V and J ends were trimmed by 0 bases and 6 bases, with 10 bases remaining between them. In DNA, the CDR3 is TGTGCCAGCAGCCAAGATAGGCCACGGGATACGCAGTATTTT. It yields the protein CASSQDRPRDTQYF.

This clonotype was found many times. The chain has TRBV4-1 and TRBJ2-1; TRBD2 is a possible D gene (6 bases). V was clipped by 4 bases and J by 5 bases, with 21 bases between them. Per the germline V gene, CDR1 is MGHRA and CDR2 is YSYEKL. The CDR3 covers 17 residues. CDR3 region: CASSPRGVGDRNNEQFF. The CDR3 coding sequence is TGCGCCAGCAGCCCGCGCGGGGTTGGGGACCGGAACAATGAGCAGTTCTTC.

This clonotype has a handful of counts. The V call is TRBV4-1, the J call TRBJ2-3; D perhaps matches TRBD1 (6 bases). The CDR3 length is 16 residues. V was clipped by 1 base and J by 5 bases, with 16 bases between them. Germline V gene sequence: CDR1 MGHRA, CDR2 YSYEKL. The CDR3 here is CASSQGLAGAIDTQYF. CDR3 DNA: TGCGCCAGCAGCCAAGGATTGGCAGGGGCAATAGATACGCAGTATTTT.

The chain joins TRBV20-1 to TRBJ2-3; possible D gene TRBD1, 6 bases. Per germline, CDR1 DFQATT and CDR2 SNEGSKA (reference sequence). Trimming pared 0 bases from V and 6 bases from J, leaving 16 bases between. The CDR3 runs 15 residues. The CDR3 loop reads CSARDGGTTGDTQYF. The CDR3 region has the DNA TGCAGTGCTAGAGATGGCGGAACCACAGGGGATACGCAGTATTTT.

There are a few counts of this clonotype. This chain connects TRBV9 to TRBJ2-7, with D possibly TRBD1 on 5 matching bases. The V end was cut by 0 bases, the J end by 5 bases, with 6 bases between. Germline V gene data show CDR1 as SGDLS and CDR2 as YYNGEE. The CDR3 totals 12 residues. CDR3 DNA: TGTGCCAGCAGCGTAGAGGGGAACGAGCAGTACTTC. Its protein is CASSVEGNEQYF.

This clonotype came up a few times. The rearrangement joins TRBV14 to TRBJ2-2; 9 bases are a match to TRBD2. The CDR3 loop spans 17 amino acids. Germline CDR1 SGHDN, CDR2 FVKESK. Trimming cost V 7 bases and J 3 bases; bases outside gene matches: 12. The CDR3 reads CASNSFQRGADTGELFF. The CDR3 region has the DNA TGTGCCAGCAACTCCTTCCAGCGGGGGGCAGACACCGGGGAGCTGTTTTTT.

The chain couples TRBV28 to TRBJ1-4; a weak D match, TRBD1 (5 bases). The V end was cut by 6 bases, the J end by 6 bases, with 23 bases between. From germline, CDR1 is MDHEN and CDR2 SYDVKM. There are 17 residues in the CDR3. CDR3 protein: CASSEFPEGPKDEKLFF. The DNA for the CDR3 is TGTGCCAGCAGCGAATTCCCTGAGGGACCTAAGGATGAAAAACTGTTTTTT.

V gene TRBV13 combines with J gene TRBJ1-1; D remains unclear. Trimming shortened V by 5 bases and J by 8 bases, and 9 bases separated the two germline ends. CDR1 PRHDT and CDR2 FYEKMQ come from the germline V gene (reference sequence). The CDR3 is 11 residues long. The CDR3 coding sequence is TGTGCCAGCAGCCCTGGCGTGGAAGCTTTCTTT. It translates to CASSPGVEAFF.

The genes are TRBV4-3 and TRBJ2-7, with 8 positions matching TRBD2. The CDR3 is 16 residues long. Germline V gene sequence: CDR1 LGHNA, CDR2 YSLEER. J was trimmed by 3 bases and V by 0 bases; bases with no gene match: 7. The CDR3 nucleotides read TGCGCCAGCAGCCAAGAGGGCAGCGGGGGCCTCTACGAGCAGTACTTC. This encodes CASSQEGSGGLYEQYF.

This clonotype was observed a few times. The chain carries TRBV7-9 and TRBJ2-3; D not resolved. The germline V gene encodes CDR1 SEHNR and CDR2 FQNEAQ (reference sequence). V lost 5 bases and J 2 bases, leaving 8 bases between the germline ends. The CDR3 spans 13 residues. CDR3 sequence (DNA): TGTGCCAGCAGCGAGGATTCCACAGATACGCAGTATTTT. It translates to CASSEDSTDTQYF.

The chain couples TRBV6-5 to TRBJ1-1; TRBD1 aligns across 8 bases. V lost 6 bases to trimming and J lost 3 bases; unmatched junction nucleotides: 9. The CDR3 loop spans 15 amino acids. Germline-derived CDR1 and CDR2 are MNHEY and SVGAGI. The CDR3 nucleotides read TGTGCCAGCAGGTACAGGACAGGGAAGGACACTGAAGCTTTCTTT. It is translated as CASRYRTGKDTEAFF.

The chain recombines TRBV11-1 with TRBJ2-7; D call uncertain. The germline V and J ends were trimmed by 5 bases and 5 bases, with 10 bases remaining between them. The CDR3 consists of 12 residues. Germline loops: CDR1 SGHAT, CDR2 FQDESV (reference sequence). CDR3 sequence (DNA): TGTGCCAGCAGCCCATTTAGGAACGAGCAGTACTTC. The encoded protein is CASSPFRNEQYF.

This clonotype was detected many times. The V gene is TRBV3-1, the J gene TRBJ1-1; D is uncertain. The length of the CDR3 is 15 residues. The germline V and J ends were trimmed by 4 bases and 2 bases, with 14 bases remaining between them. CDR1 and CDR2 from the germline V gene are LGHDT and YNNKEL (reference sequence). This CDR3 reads CASSPGFGFNTEAFF. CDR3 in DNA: TGTGCCAGCAGCCCTGGATTTGGATTTAACACTGAAGCTTTCTTT.

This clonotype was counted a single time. This chain's CDR3 is CASSPLRLAKNIQYF. The CDR3 DNA reads TGTGCCAGCAGCCCCCTACGGCTAGCCAAAAACATTCAGTACTTC. The chain has TRBV12-3 or TRBV12-4 and TRBJ2-4; D is uncertain. The CDR3 loop spans 15 amino acids. The V gene lost 6 bases and the J gene lost 0 bases, with 12 bases spanning the gap.

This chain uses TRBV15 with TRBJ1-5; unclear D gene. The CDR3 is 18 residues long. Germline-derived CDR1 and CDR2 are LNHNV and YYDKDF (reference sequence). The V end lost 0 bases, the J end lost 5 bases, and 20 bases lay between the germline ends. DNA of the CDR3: TGTGCCACCAGCAGAGATCACCCGACAAACTCTCTGCATCAGCCCCAGCATTTT. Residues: CATSRDHPTNSLHQPQHF.